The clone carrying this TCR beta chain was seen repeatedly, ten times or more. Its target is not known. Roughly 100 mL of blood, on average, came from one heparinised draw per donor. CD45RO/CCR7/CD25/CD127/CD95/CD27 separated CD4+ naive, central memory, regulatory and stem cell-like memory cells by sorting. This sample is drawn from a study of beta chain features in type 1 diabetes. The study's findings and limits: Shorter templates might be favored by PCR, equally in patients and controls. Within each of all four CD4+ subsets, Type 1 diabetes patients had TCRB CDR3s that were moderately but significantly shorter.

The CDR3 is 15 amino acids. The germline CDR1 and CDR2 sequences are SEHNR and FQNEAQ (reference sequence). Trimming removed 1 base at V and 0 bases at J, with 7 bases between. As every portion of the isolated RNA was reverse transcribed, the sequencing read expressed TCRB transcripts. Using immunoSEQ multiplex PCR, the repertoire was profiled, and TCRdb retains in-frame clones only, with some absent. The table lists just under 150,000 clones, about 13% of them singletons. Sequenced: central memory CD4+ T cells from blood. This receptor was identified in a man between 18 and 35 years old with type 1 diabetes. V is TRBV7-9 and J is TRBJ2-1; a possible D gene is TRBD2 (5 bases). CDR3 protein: CASSLVGVSYNEQFF. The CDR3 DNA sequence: TGTGCCAGCAGCTTAGTCGGGGTCTCCTACAATGAGCAGTTCTTC. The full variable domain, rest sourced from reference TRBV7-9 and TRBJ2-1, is DTGVSQNPRHKITKRGQNVTFRCDPISEHNRLYWYRQTLGQGPEFLTYFQNEAQLEKSRLLSDRFSAERPKGSFSTLEIQRTEQGDSAMYLCASSLVGVSYNEQFFGPGTRLTVL.